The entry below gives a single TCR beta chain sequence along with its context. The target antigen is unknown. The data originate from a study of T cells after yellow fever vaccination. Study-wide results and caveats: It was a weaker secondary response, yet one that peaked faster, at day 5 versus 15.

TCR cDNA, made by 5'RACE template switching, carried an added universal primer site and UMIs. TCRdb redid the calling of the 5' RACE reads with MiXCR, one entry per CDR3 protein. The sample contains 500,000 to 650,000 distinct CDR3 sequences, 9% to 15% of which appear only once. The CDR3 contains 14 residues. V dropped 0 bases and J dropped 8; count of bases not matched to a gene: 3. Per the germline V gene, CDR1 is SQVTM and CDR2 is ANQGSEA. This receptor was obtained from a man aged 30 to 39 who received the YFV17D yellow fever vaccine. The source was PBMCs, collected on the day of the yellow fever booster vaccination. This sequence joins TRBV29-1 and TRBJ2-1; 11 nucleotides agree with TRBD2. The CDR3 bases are TGCAGCGTTGAAGATTTTAGCGGGAGGGATGAGCAGTTCTTC. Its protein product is CSVEDFSGRDEQFF.